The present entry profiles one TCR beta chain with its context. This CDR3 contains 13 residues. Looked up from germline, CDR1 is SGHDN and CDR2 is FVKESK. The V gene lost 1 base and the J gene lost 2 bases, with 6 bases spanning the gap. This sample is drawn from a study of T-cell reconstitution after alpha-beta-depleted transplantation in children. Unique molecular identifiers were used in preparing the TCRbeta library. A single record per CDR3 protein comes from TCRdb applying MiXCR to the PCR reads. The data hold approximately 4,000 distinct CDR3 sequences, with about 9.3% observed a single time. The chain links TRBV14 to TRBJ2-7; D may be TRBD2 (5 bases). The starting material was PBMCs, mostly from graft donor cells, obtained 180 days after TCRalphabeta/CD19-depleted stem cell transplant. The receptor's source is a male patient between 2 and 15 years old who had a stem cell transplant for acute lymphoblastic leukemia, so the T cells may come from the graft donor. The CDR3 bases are TGTGCCAGCAGCCAAGGGAGGACCTACGAGCAGTACTTC. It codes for CASSQGRTYEQYF.